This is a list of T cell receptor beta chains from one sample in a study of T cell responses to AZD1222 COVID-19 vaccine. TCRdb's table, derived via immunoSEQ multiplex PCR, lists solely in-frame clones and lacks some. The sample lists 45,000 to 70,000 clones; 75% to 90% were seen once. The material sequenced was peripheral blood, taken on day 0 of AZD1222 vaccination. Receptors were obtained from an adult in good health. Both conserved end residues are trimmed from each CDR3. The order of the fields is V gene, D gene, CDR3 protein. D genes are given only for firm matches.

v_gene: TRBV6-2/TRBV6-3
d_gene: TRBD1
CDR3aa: ASSYLVGGQGLEAF

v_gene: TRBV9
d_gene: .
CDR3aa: ASSVTGTSNTGELF

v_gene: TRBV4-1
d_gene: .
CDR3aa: ASSQDYSADFPQQY

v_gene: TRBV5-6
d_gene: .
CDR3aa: ASSQQGGSTEAF

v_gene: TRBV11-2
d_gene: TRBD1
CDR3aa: ASSLGQGATEAF

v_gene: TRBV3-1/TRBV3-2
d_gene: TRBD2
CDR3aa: ASSTGLAGPRPSTDTQY

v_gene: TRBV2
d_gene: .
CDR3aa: ASRGGGQPQH

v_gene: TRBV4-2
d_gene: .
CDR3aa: ASSQDLPLQGKAF

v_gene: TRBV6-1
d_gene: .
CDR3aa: ASSESKPQH

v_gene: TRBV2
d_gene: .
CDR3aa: ASSETGVGYGYT

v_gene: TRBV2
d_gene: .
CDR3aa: ASSESFTGELF

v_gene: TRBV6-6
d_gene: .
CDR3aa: ASSQLARLLHQPQH

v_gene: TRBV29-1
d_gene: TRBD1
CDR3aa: SVEGQGGYNEQF

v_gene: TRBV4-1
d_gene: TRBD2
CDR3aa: ASSQAPGLGLYEQY

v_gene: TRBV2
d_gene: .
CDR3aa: ASSAGEATNEKLF

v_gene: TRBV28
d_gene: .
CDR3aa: ASSLWKQESYEQY

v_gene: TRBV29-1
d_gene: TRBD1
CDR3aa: SVELGDRGYEQY

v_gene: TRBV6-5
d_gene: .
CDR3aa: ASSLTAGKLF

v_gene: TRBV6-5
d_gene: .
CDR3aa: ASSSGVRHEQY

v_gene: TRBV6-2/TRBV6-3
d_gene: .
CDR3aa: ASSYSIIGELF

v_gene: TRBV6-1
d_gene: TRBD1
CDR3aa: ASSEGQGFGYT

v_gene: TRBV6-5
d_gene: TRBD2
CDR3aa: ASHTSGAYNEQF

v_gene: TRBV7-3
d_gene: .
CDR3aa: ASSLNTAGELF

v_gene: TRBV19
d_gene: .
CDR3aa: ASSIGSMNTEAF

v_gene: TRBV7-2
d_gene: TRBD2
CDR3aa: ASSSTSGSHEQY

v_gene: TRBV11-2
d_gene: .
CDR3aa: ASSLEDQTNEKLF

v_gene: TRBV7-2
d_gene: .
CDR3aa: ASSLARIVSPLH

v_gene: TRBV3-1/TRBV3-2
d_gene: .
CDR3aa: ASSQEGQGPGNTIY

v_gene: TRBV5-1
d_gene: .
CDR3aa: ASSLAPHSTDTQY

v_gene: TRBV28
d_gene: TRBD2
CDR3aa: ASRLGGTTGELF

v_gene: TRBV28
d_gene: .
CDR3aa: ASSRKQGGTGANVLT

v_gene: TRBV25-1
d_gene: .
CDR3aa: ASSGPLYGYT

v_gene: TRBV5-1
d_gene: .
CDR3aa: ASSPSYNEQF

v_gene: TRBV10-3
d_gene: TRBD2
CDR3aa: AIRSEIAGGGDTQY

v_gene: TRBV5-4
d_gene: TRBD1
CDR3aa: ASSSTGGGRNEQY

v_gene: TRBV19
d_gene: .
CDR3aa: ASSITGELF

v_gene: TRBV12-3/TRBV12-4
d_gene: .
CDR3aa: ASVQGGQTQY

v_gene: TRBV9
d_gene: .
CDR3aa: ASSPTGGLISPLH

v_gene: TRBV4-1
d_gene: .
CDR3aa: ASSHLTGTREQF

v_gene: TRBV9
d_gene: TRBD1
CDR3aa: ASSVGTGGGYEQY

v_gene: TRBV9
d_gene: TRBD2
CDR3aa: ASSGSGGPYEQY

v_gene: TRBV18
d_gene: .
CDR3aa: ASSPRDNYGYT

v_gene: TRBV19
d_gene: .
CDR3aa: ASSPSRGGTEAF

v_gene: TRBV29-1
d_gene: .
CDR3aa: SVAPGNGRGNYGYT

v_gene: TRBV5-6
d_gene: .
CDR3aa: ASGEIGSYEQY

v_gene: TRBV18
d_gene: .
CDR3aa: ASSTTWGGEETQY

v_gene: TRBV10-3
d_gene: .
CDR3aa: AISEYRDQPQH

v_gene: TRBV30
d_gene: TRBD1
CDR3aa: AWSYYGQGNSPLH

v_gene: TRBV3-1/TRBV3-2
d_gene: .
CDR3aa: ASAADQGEETQY

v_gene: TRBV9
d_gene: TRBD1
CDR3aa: ASSVAPGQGPYEQY

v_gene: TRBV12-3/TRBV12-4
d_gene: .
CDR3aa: ASSFRDYEQY